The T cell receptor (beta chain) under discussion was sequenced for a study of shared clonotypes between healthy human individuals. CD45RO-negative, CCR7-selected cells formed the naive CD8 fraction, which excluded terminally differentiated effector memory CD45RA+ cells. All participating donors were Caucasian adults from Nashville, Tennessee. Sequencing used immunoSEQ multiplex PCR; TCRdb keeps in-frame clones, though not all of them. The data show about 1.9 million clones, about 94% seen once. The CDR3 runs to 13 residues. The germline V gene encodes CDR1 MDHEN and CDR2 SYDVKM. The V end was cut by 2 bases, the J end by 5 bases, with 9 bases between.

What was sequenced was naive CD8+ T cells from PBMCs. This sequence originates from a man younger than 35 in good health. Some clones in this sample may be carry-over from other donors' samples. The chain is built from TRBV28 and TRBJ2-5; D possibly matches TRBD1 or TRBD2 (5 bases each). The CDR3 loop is CASSLAWGETQYF. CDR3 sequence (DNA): TGTGCCAGCAGTTTAGCCTGGGGGGAGACCCAGTACTTC.